The following is a TCR beta chain sequence with its context. The treatment was: oral pan-JAK inhibitor, 5-10 mg twice daily. The sample belongs to a study of CD8+ T cells in alopecia areata. RNA extraction was followed by reverse transcription into cDNA, which acted as the sequencing template. Clones were sequenced by immunoSEQ multiplex PCR, and TCRdb holds only the in-frame ones, with some missing. The table includes around 70,000 clones, 29% detected once. Germline V gives CDR1 PRHDT, CDR2 FYEKMQ (reference sequence). The ends were cut back, 2 bases at V and 4 bases at J, with 5 bases in the middle. The CDR3 is 12 amino acids.

The material was CD8+ T cells sorted from blood, obtained at week 4, from a patient treated with tofacitinib. The chain couples TRBV13 to TRBJ1-2; D gene unclear. This TCR was sampled from a human donor with alopecia areata. The DNA of the CDR3 is TGTGCCAGCAGCTTAACGAGCTATGGCTACACCTTC. It is translated as CASSLTSYGYTF.